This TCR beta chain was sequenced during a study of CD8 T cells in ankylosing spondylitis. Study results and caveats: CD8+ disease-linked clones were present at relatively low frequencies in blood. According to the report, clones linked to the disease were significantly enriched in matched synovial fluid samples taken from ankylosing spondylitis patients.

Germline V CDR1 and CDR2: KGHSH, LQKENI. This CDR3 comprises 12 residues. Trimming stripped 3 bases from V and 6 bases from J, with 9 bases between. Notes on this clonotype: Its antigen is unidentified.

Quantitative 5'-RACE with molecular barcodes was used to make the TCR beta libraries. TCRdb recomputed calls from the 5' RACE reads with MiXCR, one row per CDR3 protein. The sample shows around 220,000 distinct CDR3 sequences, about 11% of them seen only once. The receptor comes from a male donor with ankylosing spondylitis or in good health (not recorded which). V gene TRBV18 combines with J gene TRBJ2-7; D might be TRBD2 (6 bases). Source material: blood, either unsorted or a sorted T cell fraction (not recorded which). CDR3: CASSPIGGEQYF. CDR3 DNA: TGTGCCAGCTCACCGATCGGGGGCGAGCAGTACTTC.